Below, one T cell receptor beta chain is given with its context. Antigen unknown. The library was built for alpha chains, so this beta chain is an off-target read and its size means little. The time point: sample taken at primary tumor resection. Whole RNA, which was extracted from tumor, nontumor lung tissue or frozen PBMC, was sequenced without any cell sorting. A total of around 76 untreated early-stage non-small cell lung cancer patients served as donors. The length of the CDR3 is 15 residues. The germline CDR1 and CDR2 sequences are DFQATT and SNEGSKA (reference sequence). The germline V and J ends were trimmed by 0 bases and 2 bases, with 12 bases remaining between them. The sample is drawn from a study of spatial heterogeneity in lung cancer. Turning to the study itself: An average of more than ten raw reads was observed per unique TCR and UMI combination. Overall study results and limits: Ubiquitous expanded tumor TCRs surfaced in blood more at resection than they did at follow-up.

On each TCR cDNA molecule, a unique molecular identifier was present. MiXCR was run by TCRdb on the 5' RACE reads, yielding one entry per CDR3 protein. This sample carries about 4,000 distinct CDR3 sequences, about 55% of them seen once, and the ten largest clones take about 77%. J is TRBJ2-3 and V is TRBV20-1, with a tentative D call TRBD2 (6 bases). The sequencing here drew on PBMCs, taken at surgery. This sequence was found in a female donor with early-stage non-small cell lung cancer. Here the CDR3 reads CSARDWRTNTDTQYF. CDR3 DNA: TGCAGTGCTAGAGATTGGCGGACTAACACAGATACGCAGTATTTT.